These 21 T cell receptor beta chains share one sample of origin, sequenced in a study of somatic mutations in cytotoxic T cells in rheumatoid arthritis (dated by TCRdb to the late 2010s). The library was built by means of the immunoSEQ multiplex PCR assay. What TCRdb holds here is the immuneACCESS table cut down to in-frame rearrangements. Part of the clones is not present; checked against another copy, under half of the missing clones reflect an unresolved V gene, and the others are unexplained. Within this sample are 13,000 to 15,000 clones, with about 68% of them counted one time only. Around 30% of the sample is in the top ten clones. The sequencing input was CD8+ T cells sorted from blood. These receptors came from an adult with rheumatoid arthritis.

This rearrangement joins TRBV7-8 to TRBJ1-2, with TRBD1 matching 9 bases. CDR1 is SGHVS and CDR2 is FQNEAQ in the germline V gene. The CDR3 extends over 15 amino acids. V shed 5 bases, J shed 7 bases, and the junction held 11 bases outside the gene matches. The chain's CDR3 is CASSPEGGQGGGYTF. As DNA, the CDR3 is TGTGCCAGCAGCCCGGAGGGGGGACAGGGTGGTGGCTACACCTTC.

The rearrangement joins TRBV7-9 to TRBJ1-2, with D hard to call. V was clipped by 1 base and J by 2 bases, with 11 bases between them. The CDR3 length is 15 residues. CDR1 is SEHNR and CDR2 is FQNEAQ in the germline V gene (reference sequence). This chain's CDR3 is CASSLVSSTNYGYTF. The CDR3 bases are TGTGCCAGCAGCTTAGTGTCCAGTACCAACTATGGCTACACCTTC.

The chain couples TRBV6-1 to TRBJ2-1; 10 nucleotides agree with TRBD2. V shed 5 bases and J 1 base; nucleotides not matched to a gene: 2. The CDR3 runs 15 residues. CDR1 is MNHNS, CDR2 SASEGT, per germline. The CDR3 DNA follows: TGTGCCAGCAGTCTAGCGGGGGAATCCTACAATGAGCAGTTCTTC. Residues: CASSLAGESYNEQFF.

V and J are TRBV7-6 and TRBJ2-5; D remains unclear. The V and J ends lost 6 bases and 3 bases respectively, with 14 bases between them. The CDR3 consists of 14 residues. Germline assignment: CDR1 SGHVS and CDR2 FNYEAQ. CDR3 amino acids: CASSSRITKETQYF. The CDR3 DNA reads as TGTGCCAGCAGTTCACGGATAACTAAAGAGACCCAGTACTTC.

This clone came up a few times. The V and J genes are TRBV30 and TRBJ2-7; D remains ambiguous. The CDR3 extends over 13 amino acids. The germline V gene encodes CDR1 GTSNPN and CDR2 SVGIG (reference sequence). V lost 7 bases, J lost 3 bases, and 16 bases lay in between. CDR3 sequence (DNA): TGTGCCTCGATCCCTCTAACGGGCTACGAGCAGTACTTC. Its translation is CASIPLTGYEQYF.

This clone rates as medium-sized (0.01 to 0.1%). The chain combines TRBV19 with TRBJ1-1; a possible D gene is TRBD1 (5 bases). V was clipped by 5 bases and J by 1 base, with 11 bases between them. CDR1 and CDR2 from the germline V gene are LNHDA and SQIVND (reference sequence). This CDR3 contains 14 residues. The CDR3 is CASSYRSQNTEAFF. DNA of the CDR3: TGTGCCAGTAGTTACAGGTCACAGAACACTGAAGCTTTCTTT.

The chain links TRBV28 to TRBJ2-1, with D tentatively TRBD1 or TRBD2 (5 bases each). The V end lost 8 bases, the J end lost 5 bases, and 19 bases lay between the germline ends. This CDR3 spans 15 amino acids. CDR1 MDHEN and CDR2 SYDVKM come from the germline V gene. The CDR3 is CASQPRDLSNNEQFF. The CDR3 region has the DNA TGTGCCAGCCAACCCCGGGACCTGTCAAACAATGAGCAGTTCTTC.

In regard to this clone: The junction departs from the called germline gene at one end, perhaps through a read error. The same CDR3 can be traced to other DNA sequences in this sample. The rearrangement links TRBV10-1 to TRBJ2-1; TRBD2 might be the D (7 bases). This CDR3 contains 16 residues. Germline CDR1 reads WNHNN; CDR2 reads SYGVQD (reference sequence). CDR3 residues: CASSESTGGSYNEQFF. The CDR3 region has the DNA TGCGCCAGCAGTGAGTCTACGGGGGGCTCCTACAATGAACAGTTCTTC.

This clone was found a few times. The chain employs TRBV27 and TRBJ2-1; 9 bases are shared with TRBD1. V was clipped by 6 bases and J by 7 bases; unmatched bases: 10. From germline, CDR1 is MNHEY and CDR2 SMNVEV (reference sequence). This CDR3 is 15 amino acids long. The CDR3 bases are TGTGCCAGCAGCGGAAAACGGGACAGGGAGAATGAGCAGTTCTTC. It yields the protein CASSGKRDRENEQFF.

The chain uses TRBV28 and TRBJ1-6; D is possibly TRBD1 (5 bases). V gave up 6 bases and J gave up 5 bases, with 11 bases separating them. Germline V gene sequence: CDR1 MDHEN, CDR2 SYDVKM. The CDR3 loop spans 14 amino acids. CDR3 coding DNA: TGTGCCAGCAGATGGGGGGTAGATAATTCACCCCTCCACTTT. The encoded protein is CASRWGVDNSPLHF.

This sequence joins TRBV11-1 and TRBJ2-5; possible D gene TRBD2, 5 bases. In germline, CDR1 is SGHAT, CDR2 FQDESV (reference sequence). There are 15 residues in the CDR3. V was trimmed by 5 bases and J by 4 bases, leaving 17 bases between them. The CDR3 loop reads CASSQGTSFIETQYF. The CDR3 bases are TGTGCCAGCAGCCAAGGAACTAGTTTCATAGAGACCCAGTACTTC.

The sample holds a few counts of this clone. This sequence joins TRBV7-6 and TRBJ1-3; 8 positions match TRBD1. The trim removed 2 bases at V and 3 bases at J, leaving 0 bases unmatched. CDR3 length: 14 amino acids. Germline CDR1 and CDR2: SGHVS and FNYEAQ. In DNA, the CDR3 is TGTGCCAGCAGCTTAACAGGGGGTGGAAACACCATATATTTT. Its protein is CASSLTGGGNTIYF.

The J gene is TRBJ2-5, the V gene TRBV30, with 9 bases identical to TRBD2. With V trimmed by 2 bases and J by 1 base, 5 bases remained unmatched. Germline CDR1 is GTSNPN and CDR2 is SVGIG (reference sequence). The CDR3 is 15 amino acids. The CDR3, as DNA: TGTGCCTGGAGTACAGCGGGGGGAGGCCAAGAGACCCAGTACTTC. Protein sequence: CAWSTAGGGQETQYF.

The chain employs TRBV9 and TRBJ1-5; D is possibly TRBD1 (6 bases). The CDR3 is made up of 13 amino acids. Germline values: CDR1 SGDLS, CDR2 YYNGEE. V was clipped by 0 bases and J by 8 bases, with 9 bases between them. CDR3 coding DNA: TGTGCCAGCAGCGTAGAGGGGGGGGAGCCCCAGCATTTT. It translates to CASSVEGGEPQHF. Complete variable domain (other parts from reference TRBV9 and TRBJ1-5): DSGVTQTPKHLITATGQRVTLRCSPRSGDLSVYWYQQSLDQGLQFLIQYYNGEERAKGNILERFSAQQFPDLHSELNLSSLELGDSALYFCASSVEGGEPQHFGDGTRLSIL.

The chain couples TRBV19 to TRBJ1-5; a possible D gene is TRBD1 (5 bases). Germline V gene lookup returns CDR1 LNHDA and CDR2 SQIVND (reference sequence). CDR3 size: 14 residues. The V gene lost 5 bases and the J gene lost 0 bases, with 8 bases spanning the gap. As DNA, the CDR3 is TGTGCCAGTAGTTCGGGGGATAGCAATCAGCCCCAGCATTTT. Translation gives CASSSGDSNQPQHF.

The chain is built from TRBV27 and TRBJ2-3; D is unclear. Trimming removed 5 bases at V and 2 bases at J, with 11 bases between. The CDR3 extends over 14 amino acids. Per the germline V gene, CDR1 is MNHEY and CDR2 is SMNVEV (reference sequence). The CDR3 bases are TGTGCCAGCAGTGAGACTGTGATCACAGATACGCAGTATTTT. Its protein is CASSETVITDTQYF.

The chain joins TRBV9 to TRBJ2-7; TRBD2 agrees at 8 bases. The V gene end was trimmed by 4 bases and the J gene end by 0 bases; junction bases not matched to a gene: 9. The germline gives CDR1 SGDLS, CDR2 YYNGEE. This CDR3 has 16 residues. CDR3 nucleotides: TGTGCCAGCAGCCGGGGGGGCTCCACGGCCTCCTACGAGCAGTACTTC. Its protein product is CASSRGGSTASYEQYF.

V and J are TRBV9 and TRBJ2-3; D not resolved. Deletions cut 3 bases from V and 6 bases from J, with 17 bases between. Per germline, CDR1 SGDLS and CDR2 YYNGEE. This CDR3 contains 15 residues. The CDR3 sequence: CASSEGRELLDTQYF. CDR3 bases: TGTGCCAGCAGCGAAGGGCGAGAACTTCTGGATACGCAGTATTTT.

The chain joins TRBV4-1 to TRBJ2-2; TRBD1 matches at 8 bases. V was pared by 4 bases and J by 0 bases, with 4 bases of the junction left unmatched. Germline CDR1 is MGHRA and CDR2 is YSYEKL. This CDR3 has 16 amino acids. CDR3 sequence reads: CASSPLDRANTGELFF. DNA of the CDR3: TGCGCCAGCAGCCCACTGGACAGGGCGAACACCGGGGAGCTGTTTTTT.

This sequence joins TRBV7-9 and TRBJ1-5; TRBD1 matches at 7 bases. CDR1 and CDR2 (germline): SEHNR, FQNEAQ (reference sequence). CDR3 length equals 16 residues. With V trimmed by 6 bases and J by 2 bases, 10 bases remained unmatched. CDR3 loop: CASRPLDRVGNQPQHF. DNA for the CDR3: TGTGCCAGCAGACCTTTAGACAGGGTGGGCAATCAGCCCCAGCATTTT.

V and J are TRBV30 and TRBJ1-6; the D is unclear. V lost 4 bases, J lost 10 bases, and 17 bases lay in between. The CDR3 is 14 amino acids. The germline CDR1 and CDR2 sequences are GTSNPN and SVGIG (reference sequence). Here the CDR3 reads CAWKREGMRSPLHF. The CDR3 nucleotides read TGTGCCTGGAAGAGGGAAGGAATGAGGTCACCCCTCCACTTT.